This entry is about one T cell receptor beta chain. The data derive from a study of T cells in Graves' hyperthyroidism and ophthalmopathy. Amplification yielded TCR beta CDR3 regions, with RNA transcripts as the source. The HTBI primer set served for first-round RT-PCR of the TCR CDR3. TCRdb re-called the multiplex PCR reads with MiXCR, one entry per CDR3 protein. Seen here are some 530,000 distinct CDR3 sequences, about 20% observed once, and the top ten hold roughly 49%. Germline CDR1 MNHNS, CDR2 SASEGT. Unmatched junction bases numbered 4, after V lost 5 bases and J lost 1 base. CDR3 length: 15 amino acids.

The genes are TRBV6-1 and TRBJ1-1, with 10 bases matching TRBD1. Sequenced input: blood. This clonotype was obtained from a woman between 70 and 85 years old with Graves' ophthalmopathy. The CDR3 spells CASSPGTGANTEAFF. CDR3 DNA: TGTGCCAGCAGTCCCGGGACAGGGGCGAACACTGAAGCTTTCTTT.